A single T cell receptor (beta chain) is shown here with its context. These data belong to a study of blood T cell repertoires in COVID-19. Profiling relied on immunoSEQ multiplex PCR, and the TCRdb table lists in-frame clones only, not all of them. The sample shows approximately 260,000 clones, approximately 80% of them seen only once. The sample comprised peripheral blood. The receptor was isolated from a human donor in a cohort sampled during active COVID-19.

CDR3 sequence (DNA): TGTGCCAGCAGTTTACGACAGGGGGCTTGGGAGCAGTACTTC. Translating it yields CASSLRQGAWEQYF. The chain joins TRBV27 to TRBJ2-7; TRBD1 matches 10 bases. The CDR3 spans 14 residues. Germline CDR1 reads MNHEY; CDR2 reads SMNVEV (reference sequence). Trimming cost V 2 bases and J 7 bases; bases outside gene matches: 5.